Listed below are T cell receptor beta chains from one sample, sequenced in a study of PD-L1 blockade in urothelial cancer. The protocol was immunoSEQ multiplex PCR, while the TCRdb copy is restricted to in-frame clones and leaves out a portion. Counted here are 45,000 to 55,000 clones, roughly 78% occurring once; the ten biggest clones make up 10%. The sample was PBMCs, taken around atezolizumab (anti-PD-L1) treatment. All receptors derive from an older man with urothelial cancer. The conserved cysteine and the conserved F or W are not part of the CDR3 here.

>12|TRBV5-1
ASSSGLAGLEQY
>9|TRBV2
ASRTGNEQF
>14|TRBV4-1
ASSQVLGVGNQPQH
>15|TRBV11-3
ASSSGLAGGSTDTQY
>14|TRBV2
ASSDGGTGWKNEQY
>18|TRBV10-3
AISETSGRLLRSSYNEQF
>14|TRBV2
ASSAAGRDPYNEQF
>14|TRBV5-1
ASSVDREGGTEKLF
>14|TRBV27
ASSLLGGRGYNEQF
>15|TRBV18
ASSPEMGLGYTDTQY
>10|TRBV5-1
ASRRETDTQY
>14|TRBV4-1
ASSQAHRASNEKLF
>12|TRBV5-1
ASSPGQGGEKLF
>15|TRBV5-5
ASSLAPTVVSGNTIY
>13|TRBV7-9
ASSVQRSSYNEQF
>14|TRBV19
ASRGLAGGGTGELF
>12|TRBV19
ASSIGTSGYEQY
>14|TRBV19
ASSIGVGHGNEKLF
>12|TRBV7-8
ASSFTGGSQPQH
>16|TRBV5-8
ASSWGDGSLTEAYGYT
>10|TRBV30
AWMGQGYGYT
>11|TRBV5-1
ASSLAWLSTQY
>12|TRBV5-4
ASIQRGRGPDYT
>10|TRBV6-5
ASSPPGSGAF
>12|TRBV18
ASSPTGGSNGYT
>15|TRBV4-1
ASSQEVDRGLGNTIY
>9|TRBV9
ASSAENEAF
>11|TRBV28
ASTPGQSYEQY
>11|TRBV6-6
ASSYSEGEGYT
>13|TRBV28
ASSRTSGSQETQY
>13|TRBV19
ASSIAGGPYNEQF
>12|TRBV18
ASSTGTSPYEQY
>9|TRBV18
ASSTSYEQY
>13|TRBV5-1
ASSLGRRALYEQY
>12|TRBV28
ASSRPDRGGGYT
>12|TRBV5-1
ASSLQGFSYEQY
>12|TRBV11-1
ASSPPTGANEQF
>11|TRBV7-2
ASSSRLGYEQY
>11|TRBV7-9
ASSLGVNQPQH
>15|TRBV28
ASSPYPRGPRERGYT
>12|TRBV18
ASSLLSSYNEQF
>14|TRBV7-3
ASSLSPGNSADTQY
>12|TRBV30
AWSVGTVNEKLF
>8|TRBV20-1
SAQRTEAF
>14|TRBV5-4
ASSLGPAGDHNEQF
>12|TRBV5-8
ASSLGRLRTEAF
>17|TRBV21-1
ASSKDRASPLSGANVLT
>14|TRBV4-1
ASSLRIVEGSEKLF
>10|TRBV6-5
ASRRTLGELF
>13|TRBV30
AWSVTSGGADTQY